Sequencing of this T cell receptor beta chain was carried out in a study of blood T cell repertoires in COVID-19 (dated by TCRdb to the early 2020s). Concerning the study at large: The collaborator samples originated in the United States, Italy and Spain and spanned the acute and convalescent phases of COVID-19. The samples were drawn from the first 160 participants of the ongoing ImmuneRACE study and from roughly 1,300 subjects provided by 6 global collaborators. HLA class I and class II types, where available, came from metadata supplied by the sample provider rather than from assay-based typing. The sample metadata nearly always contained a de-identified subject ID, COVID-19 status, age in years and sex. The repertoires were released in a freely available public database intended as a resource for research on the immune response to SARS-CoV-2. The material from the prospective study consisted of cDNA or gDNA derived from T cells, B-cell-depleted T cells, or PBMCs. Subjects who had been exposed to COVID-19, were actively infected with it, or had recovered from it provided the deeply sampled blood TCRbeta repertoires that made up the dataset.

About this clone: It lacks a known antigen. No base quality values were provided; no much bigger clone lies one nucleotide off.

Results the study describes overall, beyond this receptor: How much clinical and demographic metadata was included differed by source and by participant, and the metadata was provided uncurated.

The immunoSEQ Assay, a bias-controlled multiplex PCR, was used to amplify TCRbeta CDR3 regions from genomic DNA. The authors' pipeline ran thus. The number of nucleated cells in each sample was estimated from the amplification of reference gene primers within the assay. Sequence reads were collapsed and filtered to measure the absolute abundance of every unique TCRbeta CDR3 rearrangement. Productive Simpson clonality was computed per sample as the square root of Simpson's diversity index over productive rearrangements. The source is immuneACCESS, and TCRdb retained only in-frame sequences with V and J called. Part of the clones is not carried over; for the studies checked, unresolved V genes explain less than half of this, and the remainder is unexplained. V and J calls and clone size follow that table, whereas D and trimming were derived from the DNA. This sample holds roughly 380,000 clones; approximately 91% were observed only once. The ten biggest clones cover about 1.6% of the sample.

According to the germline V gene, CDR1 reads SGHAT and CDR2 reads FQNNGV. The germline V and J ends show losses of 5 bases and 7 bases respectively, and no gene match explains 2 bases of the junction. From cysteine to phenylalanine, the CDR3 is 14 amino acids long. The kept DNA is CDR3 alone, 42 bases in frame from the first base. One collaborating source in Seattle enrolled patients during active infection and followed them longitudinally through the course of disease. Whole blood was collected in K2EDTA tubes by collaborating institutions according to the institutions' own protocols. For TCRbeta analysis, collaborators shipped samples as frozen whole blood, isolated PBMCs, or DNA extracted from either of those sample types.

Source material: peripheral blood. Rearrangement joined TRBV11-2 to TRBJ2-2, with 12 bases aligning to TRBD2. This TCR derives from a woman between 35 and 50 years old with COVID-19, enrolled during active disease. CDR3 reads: CASSPTSGGGELFF. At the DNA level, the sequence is TGTGCCAGCAGCCCGACTAGCGGGGGCGGGGAGCTGTTTTTT.